The 27 T cell receptor beta chains given below trace back to one sample, sequenced in a study of shared clonotypes between healthy human individuals. The data were produced by immunoSEQ multiplex PCR, yet TCRdb's version contains in-frame clones alone and is incomplete. This table holds millions of clones, roughly 94% found once. Sequencing was performed on naive CD4+ T cells sorted from blood. Subset described: CD45RA+ positively selected. These receptors originate from a man aged 18 to 29 in good health.

The gene calls are TRBV14 and TRBJ1-2; D unclear. The V and J ends lost 3 bases and 7 bases respectively, with 12 bases between them. The CDR3 extends over 13 amino acids. The V gene's germline CDR1 is SGHDN and CDR2 FVKESK. The CDR3 protein is CASSHGGRIGYTF. DNA of the CDR3: TGTGCCAGCAGCCACGGAGGGAGGATTGGCTACACCTTC.

This clone was observed a few times. The chain has TRBV2 and TRBJ1-2; D is ambiguous. V was clipped by 7 bases and J by 6 bases, with 21 bases between them. CDR1 and CDR2 (germline): SNHLY, FYNNEI. This CDR3 is 15 amino acids long. CDR3 residues: CASTGGLDNLDGYTF. CDR3 DNA: TGTGCCAGCACTGGAGGACTTGACAATCTGGATGGCTACACCTTC.

On this clone itself: The junction departs from the called germline gene at one end, perhaps through a read error. This rearrangement joins TRBV7-7 to TRBJ2-1; D is possibly TRBD2 (6 bases). This CDR3 comprises 17 residues. The germline V gene encodes CDR1 SSHAT and CDR2 FNYEAQ (reference sequence). This CDR3 is CASSPSSGTWSGNEQFF. The CDR3 nucleotides are TGTGCTAGCAGCCCATCCTCCGGGACTTGGAGTGGCAATGAGCAGTTCTTC.

V and J are TRBV9 and TRBJ1-3; D remains unclear. CDR3 size: 15 residues. V shed 2 bases and J shed 2 bases, with 11 bases lying between them. Germline V CDR1 and CDR2: SGDLS, YYNGEE. The CDR3 sequence: CASSVGRKAGNTIYF. CDR3 DNA sequence: TGTGCCAGCAGCGTCGGGAGGAAGGCTGGAAACACCATATATTTT.

V gene TRBV5-1 combines with J gene TRBJ1-4; 8 positions agree with TRBD1. This CDR3 is 15 amino acids long. With 0 bases clipped from V and 10 bases from J, the junction kept 8 bases outside the gene matches. The V gene's germline CDR1 is SGHRS and CDR2 YFSETQ. CDR3 loop: CASSLGQGQGSKLFF. In DNA form, the CDR3 reads TGCGCCAGCAGCTTGGGACAGGGGCAGGGATCAAAACTGTTTTTT.

The chain uses TRBV4-1 and TRBJ2-2; TRBD2 aligns across 7 bases. This CDR3 is 16 amino acids long. With V trimmed by 3 bases and J by 2 bases, 6 bases remained unmatched. Germline-derived CDR1 and CDR2 are MGHRA and YSYEKL. The CDR3 sequence: CASSQVLAVNTGELFF. The CDR3, as DNA: TGCGCCAGCAGCCAGGTCCTAGCGGTTAACACCGGGGAGCTGTTTTTT.

The genes are TRBV10-2 and TRBJ1-2; 8 bases are a match to TRBD1. Germline V gene data show CDR1 as WSHSY and CDR2 as SAAADI. This CDR3 has 16 amino acids. After removal of 2 bases from V and 4 bases from J, the junction contained 9 bases not matched to a gene. The CDR3 region is CASSEAPGGNVYGYTF. CDR3 sequence (DNA): TGCGCCAGCAGTGAGGCCCCAGGGGGCAACGTCTATGGCTACACCTTC.

The chain carries TRBV11-3 and TRBJ2-3; 9 nucleotides align to TRBD1. This CDR3 is built from 14 residues. V shed 5 bases, J shed 6 bases, and the junction held 6 bases outside the gene matches. Per the germline V gene, CDR1 is SGHNT and CDR2 is YENEEA. CDR3 sequence reads: CASSLTGGRDTQYF. Written as DNA, the CDR3 is TGTGCCAGCAGCCTGACAGGGGGTAGGGATACGCAGTATTTT. Drawing the rest from reference TRBV11-3 and TRBJ2-3, the complete variable domain is EAGVVQSPRYKIIEKKQPVAFWCNPISGHNTLYWYLQNLGQGPELLIRYENEEAVDDSQLPKDRFSAERLKGVDSTLKIQPAELGDSAVYLCASSLTGGRDTQYFGPGTRLTVL.

The rearrangement uses TRBV18 and TRBJ1-2; D ambiguous. Germline CDR1 KGHSH, CDR2 LQKENI. This CDR3 region has 14 residues. V lost 1 base, J lost 3 bases, and 9 bases lay in between. As DNA, the CDR3 is TGTGCCAGCTCACCACGGTCGGACGACTATGGCTACACCTTC. It yields the protein CASSPRSDDYGYTF.

CDR3 in amino acids: CASNRPGSVGTQYF. As DNA, the CDR3 is TGTGCCAGTAATAGACCCGGATCCGTGGGTACCCAGTACTTC. The V call is TRBV19, the J call TRBJ2-5; D is unclear. From germline, CDR1 is LNHDA and CDR2 SQIVND (reference sequence). Deletions cut 7 bases from V and 8 bases from J, with 20 bases between. The CDR3 is made up of 14 amino acids.

This sequence joins TRBV18 and TRBJ1-5; no definite D call. V lost 6 bases and J lost 6, with 15 bases in between. The germline V gene has CDR1 KGHSH and CDR2 LQKENI. This CDR3 spans 14 amino acids. Written as DNA, the CDR3 is TGTGCCAGCTCGCCGGGGAGCGACTCTCAGCCCCAGCATTTT. Its translation: CASSPGSDSQPQHF.

The J gene is TRBJ2-5, the V gene TRBV10-1; D not certain. The CDR3 is 15 residues long. Trimming pared 3 bases from V and 5 bases from J, leaving 16 bases between. Germline-derived CDR1 and CDR2 are WNHNN and SYGVQD (reference sequence). The CDR3 sequence: CASSDPRSKPETQYF. CDR3 DNA: TGCGCCAGCAGTGATCCCCGGAGTAAGCCTGAGACCCAGTACTTC.

The CDR3: CAIGQGVRETQYF. In nucleotides, the CDR3 is TGTGCCATTGGACAGGGGGTTCGGGAGACCCAGTACTTC. V gene TRBV10-3 combines with J gene TRBJ2-5, with 10 bases identical to TRBD1. The V segment lost 9 bases and the J segment 5 bases; nucleotides outside the gene matches: 6. The CDR3 is made up of 13 amino acids. Germline-derived CDR1 and CDR2 are ENHRY and SYGVKD.

V and J are TRBV7-2 and TRBJ2-3, with 11 nucleotides matching TRBD2. The V and J ends lost 5 bases and 4 bases, in that order; junction bases with no gene match: 8. Germline CDR1 SGHTA, CDR2 FQGNSA. The CDR3 length is 16 residues. CDR3 region: CASSARTSGLSDTQYF. The DNA of the CDR3 is TGTGCCAGCAGCGCCCGGACTAGCGGGTTATCAGATACGCAGTATTTT.

The chain links TRBV6-1 to TRBJ1-2; TRBD1 matches 11 bases. The CDR3 loop spans 21 amino acids. Germline V gene data show CDR1 as MNHNS and CDR2 as SASEGT. With 2 bases clipped from V and 8 bases from J, the junction kept 25 bases outside the gene matches. This chain's CDR3 is CASSESKGEGWTGGQRFGYTF. The CDR3 DNA reads as TGTGCCAGCAGTGAATCCAAGGGGGAGGGATGGACAGGGGGCCAAAGGTTCGGCTACACCTTC.

The chain recombines TRBV11-2 with TRBJ2-4; the D gene is possibly TRBD2 (6 bases). Germline V CDR1 and CDR2: SGHAT, FQNNGV. This CDR3 has 15 amino acids. V was cut by 5 bases and J by 8 bases, with 19 bases left in between. The CDR3 DNA sequence: TGTGCCAGCAGCCTGAACCCGTCTGGCGGGGACATTCAGTACTTC. Amino acids: CASSLNPSGGDIQYF.

The CDR3 region is CASFPGQGASGNTIYF. CDR3 nucleotide sequence: TGTGCCAGCTTTCCGGGGCAGGGGGCCTCTGGAAACACCATATATTTT. The rearrangement links TRBV28 to TRBJ1-3; TRBD1 agrees at 8 bases. The CDR3 has 16 amino acids. In germline, CDR1 is MDHEN, CDR2 SYDVKM. V was clipped by 8 bases and J by 0 bases; unmatched bases: 9.

Comment on this clone: Other DNA sequences in this sample translate to the same CDR3. The V call is TRBV20-1, the J call TRBJ1-1; D remains ambiguous. The CDR3 length is 11 residues. Per the germline V gene, CDR1 is DFQATT and CDR2 is SNEGSKA (reference sequence). Trimming cost V 5 bases and J 2 bases, with 6 bases left between them. The CDR3 nucleotides are TGCAGTGCTGCCCCTAACACTGAAGCTTTCTTT. This encodes CSAAPNTEAFF.

The chain is built from TRBV5-1 and TRBJ2-3, with D perhaps TRBD2 (6 bases). Germline-derived CDR1 and CDR2 are SGHRS and YFSETQ. This CDR3 contains 15 residues. V lost 0 bases, J lost 4 bases, and 12 bases lay in between. CDR3 loop: CASSLGGRYADTQYF. CDR3 coding DNA: TGCGCCAGCAGCTTGGGTGGGAGGTACGCAGATACGCAGTATTTT.

The rearrangement joins TRBV9 to TRBJ1-2; the match to TRBD1 covers 8 bases. Germline assignment: CDR1 SGDLS and CDR2 YYNGEE. The CDR3 sequence is 15 residues long. The ends lost 4 bases at V and 0 bases at J; junction bases unmatched: 5. The CDR3 protein is CASSNRDRTNYGYTF. In DNA, the CDR3 is TGTGCCAGCAGCAACCGGGACAGGACTAACTATGGCTACACCTTC.

The gene calls are TRBV28 and TRBJ1-5, with a possible D match to TRBD1 (6 bases). CDR1 MDHEN and CDR2 SYDVKM come from the germline V gene. Trimming left V 3 bases short and J 5 bases short, with 14 bases between. The CDR3 is 15 amino acids. The CDR3 coding sequence is TGTGCCAGCAGTTTGGGTGGGGGCGCGTATCAGCCCCAGCATTTT. Its protein product is CASSLGGGAYQPQHF.

The V and J genes are TRBV4-1 and TRBJ2-3, with 11 nucleotides matching TRBD2. This CDR3 is 16 amino acids long. V lost 4 bases and J lost 0; bases outside the gene matches: 3. The germline CDR1 and CDR2 sequences are MGHRA and YSYEKL. In DNA, the CDR3 is TGCGCCAGCAGCCTCCTAGCGGGGGGTAGCACAGATACGCAGTATTTT. Encoded protein: CASSLLAGGSTDTQYF.

V gene TRBV2 combines with J gene TRBJ2-5; TRBD1 matches 9 bases. Losses at the gene ends were 8 bases for V and 4 bases for J; bases not matched to a gene: 11. The CDR3 covers 15 residues. Germline V gene data show CDR1 as SNHLY and CDR2 as FYNNEI. The CDR3 bases are TGTGCCAGCCTTCTTCCCGGGACAGGGAGAGAGACCCAGTACTTC. Protein product: CASLLPGTGRETQYF.

The chain combines TRBV5-4 with TRBJ1-2, with 12 bases matching TRBD1. The V gene's germline CDR1 is SGHNT and CDR2 YYREEE (reference sequence). The CDR3 runs to 14 residues. V gave up 7 bases and J gave up 6 bases; unmatched junction bases: 7. For the CDR3, the DNA is TGTGCCAGCGCCCCGGGGACAGGGGGCAATGGCTACACCTTC. This gives the protein CASAPGTGGNGYTF. Variable domain in full (rest from reference TRBV5-4 and TRBJ1-2): ETGVTQSPTHLIKTRGQQVTLRCSSQSGHNTVSWYQQALGQGPQFIFQYYREEENGRGNFPPRFSGLQFPNYSSELNVNALELDDSALYLCASAPGTGGNGYTFGSGTRLTVV.

The rearrangement links TRBV11-2 to TRBJ2-1, with 11 bases matching TRBD1. V lost 5 bases to trimming and J lost 1 base; unmatched junction nucleotides: 4. CDR3 length: 16 residues. From germline, CDR1 is SGHAT and CDR2 FQNNGV. CDR3 amino acids: CASSTGTGGSYNEQFF. The CDR3 DNA follows: TGTGCCAGCAGCACCGGGACAGGGGGTTCCTACAATGAGCAGTTCTTC.

The CDR3 loop reads CASSFGLGGPQHF. Written as DNA, the CDR3 is TGTGCCAGCAGCTTCGGTCTTGGTGGGCCCCAGCATTTT. V gene TRBV7-9 combines with J gene TRBJ1-5; D is unclear. The V and J ends lost 3 bases and 9 bases respectively, with 12 bases between them. Germline V lookup: CDR1 SEHNR, CDR2 FQNEAQ (reference sequence). This CDR3 has 13 amino acids.

The sample holds one count of this clone. This rearrangement joins TRBV30 to TRBJ2-1, with TRBD2 matching 11 bases. The CDR3 is 16 residues long. V was clipped by 2 bases and J by 4 bases; unmatched bases: 7. Germline lookup yields CDR1 GTSNPN and CDR2 SVGIG (reference sequence). The CDR3 spells CAWSQPGLAVYNEQFF. The CDR3 nucleotides are TGTGCCTGGAGTCAACCGGGACTAGCGGTATACAATGAGCAGTTCTTC.